The source of this T cell receptor beta chain is a study of cytomegalovirus exposure and HLA in healthy donors. The study ran its PCR with 60 Vbeta and 13 Jbeta primers. Libraries were prepared by immunoSEQ multiplex PCR; TCRdb keeps only in-frame clonotypes and omits some of them. The data show around 180,000 clones, with 65% to 80% seen just once and 0.9% to 1.2% held by the top ten. V was pared by 3 bases and J by 4 bases, with 8 bases of the junction left unmatched. Germline V gene lookup returns CDR1 SGHTA and CDR2 FQGNSA. CDR3 length: 15 amino acids. The source material was PBMCs. This sequence joins TRBV7-2 and TRBJ1-2; 7 nucleotides agree with TRBD1. The TCR sequence derives from a woman aged 40-49 years in good health and CMV-seronegative. The CDR3 bases are TGTGCCAGCAGCTTTGGACCGGGACAGCCCTATGGCTACACCTTC. Encoded protein: CASSFGPGQPYGYTF.